The clone carrying this T cell receptor beta chain was counted at least ten times. V shed 3 bases and J shed 2 bases, with 7 bases lying between them. CDR3 size: 13 residues. This record comes from a study of T cell repertoires in cytomegalovirus infection. For the study at large: CMV infection plus the matching HLA type was flagged by public TCR beta signatures.

A single record per CDR3 protein comes from TCRdb applying MiXCR to the reads. The sample yields 65,000 to 90,000 distinct CDR3 sequences, 3% to 4.5% seen once. The chain carries TRBV12-3 or TRBV12-4 and TRBJ1-2; no clear D gene. The source of this sequence is a human donor in good health (CMV status not recorded). Some clones in this sample may be carry-over from other donors' samples. The sequenced sample was PBMCs. This CDR3 is CASSFRLNYGYTF. The CDR3 coding sequence is TGTGCCAGCAGTTTCAGGCTAAACTATGGCTACACCTTC.